The 7 T cell receptor beta chains below all came from one sample that was sequenced in a study of CXCR3-negative and CXCR3-positive naive CD8 T cells. The authors made the TRB cDNA libraries by 5' RACE using UMI labels. TCRdb reprocessed the 5' RACE reads and stores each CDR3 protein as one record, lacking DNA. This sample's table reports fewer than 140,000 distinct CDR3 sequences. Study-wide points: Compared with CXCR3-negative naive cells, CXCR3-positive naive cells showed more hydrophobic TRB CDR3s.

These receptors are not linked to any known antigen. The specimen was naive CXCR3+ CD8+ T cells from blood. Stated subset: CD45RO-CCR7+CD27+CD95- naive CD8+ T cells expressing CXCR3 (TNR3+). Every receptor here comes from a human donor in good health. Some clones in this sample may be carry-over from other donors' samples.

V is TRBV6-2 or TRBV6-3 and J is TRBJ2-2. Germline V CDR1 and CDR2: MNHEY, SVGEGT. The CDR3 is 13 residues long. CDR3 in amino acids: CASSLYNTGELFF.

The chain is built from TRBV20-1 and TRBJ2-3; the TCRdb call, TRBD2, lacks DNA for checking. CDR3 length: 16 amino acids. CDR1 DFQATT and CDR2 SNEGSKA come from the germline V gene (reference sequence). CDR3 sequence reads: CSAPTDGRSHTDTQYF.

The chain employs TRBV7-9 and TRBJ1-1; the D call of TRBD1 rests on TCRdb alone, since no DNA is present to check it. The CDR3 is 16 residues long. Germline values: CDR1 SEHNR, CDR2 FQNEAQ (reference sequence). This CDR3 is CASSHPLRQTNTEAFF.

The V and J genes are TRBV6-4 and TRBJ2-1; TCRdb's D gene call, TRBD2, goes unchecked for lack of DNA. CDR1 is MRHNA and CDR2 is SNTAGT in the germline V gene. The CDR3 covers 15 residues. CDR3 in amino acids: CASSDGAGGGGEQFF.

The chain's CDR3 is CASSLSILGREQFF. This chain links TRBV27 with TRBJ2-1; TCRdb selects TRBD1, and the lack of DNA leaves this call unchecked. This CDR3 is built from 14 residues. Germline lookup yields CDR1 MNHEY and CDR2 SMNVEV (reference sequence).

This rearrangement joins TRBV7-9 to TRBJ1-1. CDR1 is SEHNR, CDR2 FQNEAQ, per germline (reference sequence). The CDR3 contains 15 residues. CDR3 sequence reads: CASSPEEGLNTEAFF.

V usage is TRBV7-9 and J usage is TRBJ2-1; TCRdb picks TRBD1, but there is no DNA to check that call. The CDR3 has 15 amino acids. Per the germline V gene, CDR1 is SEHNR and CDR2 is FQNEAQ (reference sequence). The CDR3: CASSLARTGGDEQFF.